This T cell receptor (beta chain) originates from a study of blood T cell repertoires in COVID-19. On the study more broadly: Sites in the United States, Italy and Spain provided acute and convalescent COVID-19 samples. Sample material is recorded as cDNA or gDNA derived from T cells, B-cell-depleted T cells, or PBMCs.

Between the trimmed V and J ends, which lost 0 bases and 12 bases, there was a span of 18 bases. CDR3 size: 15 residues. The germline V gene has CDR1 SGHDN and CDR2 FVKESK. Original methodology: Estimation of nucleated cell counts was performed using reference gene primer amplification. Profiling relied on immunoSEQ multiplex PCR, and the TCRdb table lists in-frame clones only, not all of them. That table gives V, J and clone size, and the DNA gave D and trimming. Among around 210,000 clones, about 90% were seen once, and the ten largest hold 1.5%. The sequence was obtained from a man younger than 30 with active or convalescent COVID-19. The rearrangement links TRBV14 to TRBJ2-1; D is perhaps TRBD2 (6 bases). The sample was peripheral blood. This CDR3 is CASSQDLGGAGRQFF. CDR3 DNA sequence: TGTGCCAGCAGCCAAGACCTGGGCGGCGCGGGAAGGCAGTTCTTC.